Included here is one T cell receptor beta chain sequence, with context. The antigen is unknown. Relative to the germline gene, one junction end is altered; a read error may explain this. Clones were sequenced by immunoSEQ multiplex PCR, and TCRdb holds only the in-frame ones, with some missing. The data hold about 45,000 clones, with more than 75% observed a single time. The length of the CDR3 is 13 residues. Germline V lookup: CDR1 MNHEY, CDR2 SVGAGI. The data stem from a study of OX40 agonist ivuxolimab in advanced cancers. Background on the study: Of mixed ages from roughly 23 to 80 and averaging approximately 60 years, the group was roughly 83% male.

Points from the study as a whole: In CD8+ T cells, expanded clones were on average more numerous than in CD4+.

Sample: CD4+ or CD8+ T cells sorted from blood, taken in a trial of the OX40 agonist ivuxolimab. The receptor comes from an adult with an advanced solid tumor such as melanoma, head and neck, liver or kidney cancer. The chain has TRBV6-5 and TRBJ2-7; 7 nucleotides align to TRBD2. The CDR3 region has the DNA TGTACCAGCATGGGAGGGTTTCCCTACGAGCAGTACTTC. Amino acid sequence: CTSMGGFPYEQYF.